The clone carrying this TCR beta chain was detected a few times. In the authors' workflow: Researchers report that nucleated cell counts were estimated from reference gene primer amplification. Repertoires were generated with immunoSEQ multiplex PCR, while TCRdb's copy carries only in-frame clones and drops some. V and J calls and clone size are copied from that table; D and trimming were computed from the DNA. The table has roughly 130,000 clones, around 87% seen once. This specimen comes from a study of blood T cell repertoires in COVID-19. Overall study: Specimens from acute and convalescent COVID-19 originated in the United States, Italy and Spain. PBMCs, B-cell-depleted T cells, or T cells provided the cDNA or gDNA that made up the material.

Germline lookup yields CDR1 SGHRS and CDR2 YFSETQ. V lost 3 bases and J lost 6; bases outside the gene matches: 12. CDR3 size: 16 residues. The J gene is TRBJ2-1, the V gene TRBV5-1, with 7 bases identical to TRBD1. This clonotype originated in a woman aged 55-70 years with acute or convalescent COVID-19. Sequencing was performed on peripheral blood. Here the CDR3 DNA reads TGCGCCAGCAGCTCGCCCCTCCAGACAGGGTCCAATGAGCAGTTCTTC. It codes for CASSSPLQTGSNEQFF. The full variable domain, its missing parts supplied by reference TRBV5-1 and TRBJ2-1, is KAGVTQTPRYLIKTRGQQVTLSCSPISGHRSVSWYQQTPGQGLQFLFEYFSETQRNKGNFPGRFSGRQFSNSRSEMNVSTLELGDSALYLCASSSPLQTGSNEQFFGPGTRLTVL.